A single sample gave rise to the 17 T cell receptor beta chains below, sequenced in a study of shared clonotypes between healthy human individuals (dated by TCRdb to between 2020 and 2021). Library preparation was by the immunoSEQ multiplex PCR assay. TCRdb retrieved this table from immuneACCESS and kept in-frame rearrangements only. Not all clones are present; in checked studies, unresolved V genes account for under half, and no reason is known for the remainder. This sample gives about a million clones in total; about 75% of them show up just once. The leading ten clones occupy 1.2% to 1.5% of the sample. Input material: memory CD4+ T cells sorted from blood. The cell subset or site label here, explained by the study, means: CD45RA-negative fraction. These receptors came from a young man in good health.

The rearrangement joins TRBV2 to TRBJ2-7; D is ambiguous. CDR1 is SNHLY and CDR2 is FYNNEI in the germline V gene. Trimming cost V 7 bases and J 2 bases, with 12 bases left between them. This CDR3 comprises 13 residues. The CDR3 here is CASTSLGTYEQYF. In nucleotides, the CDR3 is TGTGCCAGCACCTCCCTAGGAACCTACGAGCAGTACTTC.

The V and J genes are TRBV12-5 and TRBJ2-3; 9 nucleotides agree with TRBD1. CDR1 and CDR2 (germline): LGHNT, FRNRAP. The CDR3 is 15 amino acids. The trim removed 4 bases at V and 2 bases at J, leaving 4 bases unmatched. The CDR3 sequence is CASGSGQGFTDTQYF. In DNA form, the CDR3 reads TGTGCTAGTGGTTCGGGACAGGGTTTCACAGATACGCAGTATTTT.

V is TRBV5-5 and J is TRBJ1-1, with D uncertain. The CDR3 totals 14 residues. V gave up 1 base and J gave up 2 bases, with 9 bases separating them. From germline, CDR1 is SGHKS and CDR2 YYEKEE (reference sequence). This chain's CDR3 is CASSLRPANTEAFF. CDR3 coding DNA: TGTGCCAGCAGCTTGCGGCCAGCTAACACTGAAGCTTTCTTT.

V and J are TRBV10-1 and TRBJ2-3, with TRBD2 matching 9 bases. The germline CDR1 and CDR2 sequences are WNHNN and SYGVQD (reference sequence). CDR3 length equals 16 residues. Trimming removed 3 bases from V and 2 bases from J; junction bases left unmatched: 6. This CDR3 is CASSERLAGTTDTQYF. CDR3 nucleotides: TGCGCCAGCAGTGAAAGGCTAGCGGGGACCACAGATACGCAGTATTTT.

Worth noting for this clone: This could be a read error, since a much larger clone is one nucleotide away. The CDR3: CASSPDSSYEQYF. The CDR3 region has the DNA TGTGCCAGCAGCCCGGACAGCTCCTACGAGCAGTACTTC. The J gene is TRBJ2-7, the V gene TRBV7-6, with D maybe TRBD1 (6 bases). The CDR3 length is 13 residues. V was trimmed by 5 bases and J by 0 bases, leaving 8 bases between them. Germline values: CDR1 SGHVS, CDR2 FNYEAQ. The full variable domain, its missing parts supplied by reference TRBV7-6 and TRBJ2-7, is GAGVSQSPRYKVTKRGQDVALRCDPISGHVSLYWYRQALGQGPEFLTYFNYEAQQDKSGLPNDRFSAERPEGSISTLTIQRTEQRDSAMYRCASSPDSSYEQYFGPGTRLTVT.

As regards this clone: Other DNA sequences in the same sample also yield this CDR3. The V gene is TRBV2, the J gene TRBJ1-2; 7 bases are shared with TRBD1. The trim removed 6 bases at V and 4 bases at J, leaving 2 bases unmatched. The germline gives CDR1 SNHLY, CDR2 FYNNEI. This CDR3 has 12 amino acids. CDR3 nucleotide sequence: TGTGCCAGCAGAGCAGGGGGCTATGGCTACACCTTC. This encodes CASRAGGYGYTF.

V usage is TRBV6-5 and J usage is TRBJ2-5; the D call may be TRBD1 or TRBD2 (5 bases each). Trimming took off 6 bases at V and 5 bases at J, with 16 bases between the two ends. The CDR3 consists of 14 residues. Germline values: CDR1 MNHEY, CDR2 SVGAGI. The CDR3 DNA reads TGTGCCAGCAGCAGAGGGGTGGTTGGGGAGACCCAGTACTTC. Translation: CASSRGVVGETQYF.

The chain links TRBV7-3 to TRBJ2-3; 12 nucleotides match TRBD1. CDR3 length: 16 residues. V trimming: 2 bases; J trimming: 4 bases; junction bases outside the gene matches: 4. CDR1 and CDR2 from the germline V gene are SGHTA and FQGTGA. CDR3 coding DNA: TGTGCCAGCAGCTTAGTCGGGACAGGGGGCGCAGATACGCAGTATTTT. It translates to CASSLVGTGGADTQYF.

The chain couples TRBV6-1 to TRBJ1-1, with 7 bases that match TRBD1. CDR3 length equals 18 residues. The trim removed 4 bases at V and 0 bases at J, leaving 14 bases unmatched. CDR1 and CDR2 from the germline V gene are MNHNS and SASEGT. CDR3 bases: TGTGCCAGCAGTGTGCCTCCCCGACAGGGCTGGATGAACACTGAAGCTTTCTTT. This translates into CASSVPPRQGWMNTEAFF.

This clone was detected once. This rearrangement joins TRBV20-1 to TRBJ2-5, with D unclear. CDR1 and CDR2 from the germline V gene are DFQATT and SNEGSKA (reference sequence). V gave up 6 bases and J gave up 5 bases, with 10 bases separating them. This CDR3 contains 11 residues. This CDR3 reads CSAWVGETQYF. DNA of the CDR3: TGCAGTGCCTGGGTCGGTGAGACCCAGTACTTC.

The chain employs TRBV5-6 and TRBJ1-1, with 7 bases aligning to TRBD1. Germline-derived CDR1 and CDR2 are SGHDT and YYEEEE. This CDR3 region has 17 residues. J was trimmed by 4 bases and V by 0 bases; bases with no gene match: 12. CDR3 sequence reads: CASSLEQGHSVSTEAFF. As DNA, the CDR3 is TGTGCCAGCAGCTTGGAACAGGGGCACTCAGTTAGCACTGAAGCTTTCTTT.

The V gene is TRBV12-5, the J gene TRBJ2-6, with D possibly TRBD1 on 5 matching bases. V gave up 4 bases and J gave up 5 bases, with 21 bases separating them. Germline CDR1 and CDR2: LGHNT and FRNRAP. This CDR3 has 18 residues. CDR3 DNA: TGTGCTAGTGGTTCGGTGGCTGCAGGACAAAGTCGGGCCAACGTCCTGACTTTC. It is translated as CASGSVAAGQSRANVLTF. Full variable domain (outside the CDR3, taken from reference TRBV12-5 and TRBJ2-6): DARVTQTPRHKVTEMGQEVTMRCQPILGHNTVFWYRQTMMQGLELLAYFRNRAPLDDSGMPKDRFSAEMPDATLATLKIQPSEPRDSAVYFCASGSVAAGQSRANVLTFGAGSRLTVL.

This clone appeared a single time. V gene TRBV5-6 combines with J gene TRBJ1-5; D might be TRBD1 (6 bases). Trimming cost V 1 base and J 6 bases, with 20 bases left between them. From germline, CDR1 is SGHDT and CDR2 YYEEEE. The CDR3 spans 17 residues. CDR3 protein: CASSLRRGAIAGQPQHF. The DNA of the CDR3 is TGTGCCAGCAGCTTGAGGAGGGGGGCGATAGCGGGTCAGCCCCAGCATTTT.

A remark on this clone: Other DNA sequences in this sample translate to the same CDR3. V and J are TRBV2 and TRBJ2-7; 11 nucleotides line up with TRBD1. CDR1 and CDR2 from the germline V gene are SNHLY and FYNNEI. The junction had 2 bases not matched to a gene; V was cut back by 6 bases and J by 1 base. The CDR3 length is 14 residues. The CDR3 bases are TGTGCCAGCAGGGGGACAGGGGGGTCCTACGAGCAGTACTTC. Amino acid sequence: CASRGTGGSYEQYF. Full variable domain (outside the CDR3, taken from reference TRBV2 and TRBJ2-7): EPEVTQTPSHQVTQMGQEVILRCVPISNHLYFYWYRQILGQKVEFLVSFYNNEISEKSEIFDDQFSVERPDGSNFTLKIRSTKLEDSAMYFCASRGTGGSYEQYFGPGTRLTVT.

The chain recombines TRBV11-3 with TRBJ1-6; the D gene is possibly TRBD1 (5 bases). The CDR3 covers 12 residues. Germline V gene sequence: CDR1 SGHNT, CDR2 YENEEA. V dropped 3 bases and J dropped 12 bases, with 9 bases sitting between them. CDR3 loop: CASSLSGGPLHF. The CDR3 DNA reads TGTGCCAGCAGCTTGTCTGGGGGACCCCTCCACTTT.

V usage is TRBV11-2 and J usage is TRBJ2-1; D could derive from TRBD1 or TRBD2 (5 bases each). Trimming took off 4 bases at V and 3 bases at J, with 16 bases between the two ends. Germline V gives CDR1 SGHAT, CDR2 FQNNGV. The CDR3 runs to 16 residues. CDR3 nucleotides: TGTGCCAGCAGCTACATCCGGGACGGACGCTACAATGAGCAGTTCTTC. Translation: CASSYIRDGRYNEQFF.

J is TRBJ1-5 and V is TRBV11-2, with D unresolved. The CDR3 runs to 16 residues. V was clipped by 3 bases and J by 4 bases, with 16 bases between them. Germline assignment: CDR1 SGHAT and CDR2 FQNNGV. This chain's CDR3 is CASSFKTLGENQPQHF. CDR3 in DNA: TGTGCCAGCAGCTTTAAGACACTCGGCGAGAATCAGCCCCAGCATTTT.